The 29 T cell receptor beta chains below were found in one sample sequenced in a study of human T cells and chemical hapten exposure. Time point noted: patch test 1, 2 weeks after DPC sensitization. Treatment defined: therapeutic diphenylcyclopropenone sensitization with weekly scalp DPC. TCRdb independently ran MiXCR on the RACE reads; one entry per CDR3 protein. The data contain tens of thousands of distinct CDR3 sequences, 32% of them seen just once; the ten biggest clones take up more than 7%. This sample comprised whole blood, obtained in connection with sensitization to the hapten diphenylcyclopropenone (DPC). These TCRs come from a man aged 35-49 years with alopecia areata. Some clones in this sample may be carry-over from other donors' samples.

V and J are TRBV7-9 and TRBJ2-7; TRBD1 aligns across 9 bases. Germline V gives CDR1 SEHNR, CDR2 FQNEAQ (reference sequence). Unmatched junction bases numbered 8, after V lost 5 bases and J lost 6 bases. The CDR3 is made up of 14 amino acids. The DNA for the CDR3 is TGTGCCAGCAGCCGGGGACAGGGCGCCCCCGAGCAGTACTTC. Protein: CASSRGQGAPEQYF.

The chain joins TRBV6-1 to TRBJ1-5, with D possibly matching TRBD1 (5 bases). V was pared by 10 bases and J by 0 bases, with 13 bases between. The CDR3 loop spans 14 amino acids. Germline V CDR1 and CDR2: MNHNS, SASEGT. The CDR3 is CAIRDGISNQPQHF. The CDR3 DNA reads as TGTGCCATCCGGGACGGAATTAGCAATCAGCCCCAGCATTTT.

This clonotype occurred a few times. CDR3 amino acids: CASIRSPFNEQFF. In DNA, the CDR3 is TGTGCCAGCATTCGAAGCCCGTTTAATGAGCAGTTCTTC. The chain combines TRBV12-3 or TRBV12-4 with TRBJ2-1, with no clear D. The CDR3 length is 13 residues. V lost 7 bases, J lost 7 bases, and 14 bases lay in between.

This clonotype was seen only a few times. The chain joins TRBV6-5 to TRBJ1-1; D unclear. Trimming took off 6 bases at V and 3 bases at J, with 11 bases between the two ends. Germline V gene lookup returns CDR1 MNHEY and CDR2 SVGAGI. The CDR3 extends over 13 amino acids. The CDR3 DNA sequence: TGTGCCAGCAGGTACGGGGATTACACTGAAGCTTTCTTT. Its protein is CASRYGDYTEAFF.

V usage is TRBV12-3 or TRBV12-4 and J usage is TRBJ1-2, with TRBD1 matching 7 bases. This CDR3 has 15 residues. Germline trimming cut 6 bases from V and 0 bases from J; bases unmatched to any gene: 7. The CDR3 here is CASRYTGTANYGYTF. As DNA, the CDR3 is TGTGCCAGCAGGTATACCGGGACAGCTAACTATGGCTACACCTTC.

This clonotype occurred a few times. This chain links TRBV12-3 or TRBV12-4 with TRBJ1-6; no reliable D call. This CDR3 is built from 15 residues. V lost 4 bases to trimming and J lost 2 bases, with 9 bases between them. CDR3 amino acids: CASSWRAPYNSPLHF. In DNA, the CDR3 is TGTGCCAGCAGTTGGCGGGCCCCCTATAATTCACCCCTCCACTTT.

This clonotype was counted a single time. J is TRBJ1-2 and V is TRBV28; 8 bases agree with TRBD1. Germline loops: CDR1 MDHEN, CDR2 SYDVKM. The ends lost 7 bases at V and 6 bases at J; junction bases unmatched: 10. The length of the CDR3 is 14 residues. The CDR3 DNA reads as TGTGCCAGCATAGGGACAGGCCTTGCTAATGGCTACACCTTC. It codes for CASIGTGLANGYTF.

This clonotype has just a few counts. The chain uses TRBV29-1 and TRBJ2-2; no firm D call. Germline CDR1 and CDR2: SQVTM and ANQGSEA. This CDR3 contains 12 residues. Deletions cut 4 bases from V and 5 bases from J, with 8 bases between. The CDR3 sequence: CSVASGTGELFF. The CDR3 DNA follows: TGCAGCGTTGCAAGTGGAACCGGGGAGCTGTTTTTT.

The chain combines TRBV6-2 or TRBV6-3 with TRBJ2-2, with D unclear. The ends were cut back, 5 bases at V and 8 bases at J, with 12 bases in the middle. The CDR3 is 13 residues long. Per the germline V gene, CDR1 is MNHEY and CDR2 is SVGEGT. The DNA for the CDR3 is TGTGCCAGCAGTCCACAACCAAGTGGGGAGCTGTTTTTT. Translated: CASSPQPSGELFF.

This clonotype was seen a few times. This chain connects TRBV20-1 to TRBJ1-5; 9 bases map to TRBD1. CDR1 is DFQATT, CDR2 SNEGSKA, per germline (reference sequence). The CDR3 sequence is 16 residues long. The V gene end was trimmed by 5 bases and the J gene end by 0 bases; junction bases not matched to a gene: 8. In nucleotides, the CDR3 is TGCAGTGCTTGGGACAGGGCTCTGGATAGCAATCAGCCCCAGCATTTT. Its translation: CSAWDRALDSNQPQHF.

This clonotype has only a few counts. This chain joins TRBV20-1 and TRBJ2-1; D is uncertain. The germline V and J ends were trimmed by 4 bases and 4 bases, with 14 bases remaining between them. CDR3 length: 14 amino acids. Germline lookup yields CDR1 DFQATT and CDR2 SNEGSKA (reference sequence). The CDR3 loop reads CSATGELPYNEQFF. The CDR3 coding sequence is TGCAGTGCTACTGGAGAGCTACCATACAATGAGCAGTTCTTC.

This clonotype was recorded a few times. The rearrangement links TRBV28 to TRBJ1-4; D unclear. Trimming took 4 bases from V and 0 from J, leaving 12 bases between them. This CDR3 is built from 16 residues. CDR1 and CDR2 (germline): MDHEN, SYDVKM. The CDR3 DNA reads TGTGCCAGCAGTTCAAGGCAAGGAGCAACTAATGAAAAACTGTTTTTT. Protein product: CASSSRQGATNEKLFF.

The chain employs TRBV4-3 and TRBJ2-5; D might be TRBD1 (6 bases). The CDR3 has 14 amino acids. The germline gives CDR1 LGHNA, CDR2 YSLEER. Trimming stripped 4 bases from V and 1 base from J, with 10 bases between. The CDR3 sequence: CASSLDRFQETQYF. As DNA, the CDR3 is TGCGCCAGCAGCCTCGACAGGTTCCAAGAGACCCAGTACTTC.

The chain links TRBV27 to TRBJ2-1; 14 bases map to TRBD2. After removal of 8 bases from V and 6 bases from J, the junction contained 9 bases not matched to a gene. The germline CDR1 and CDR2 sequences are MNHEY and SMNVEV (reference sequence). The CDR3 length is 16 residues. CDR3 region: CASALLTSGRANEQFF. Here the CDR3 DNA reads TGTGCCAGCGCACTCCTGACTAGCGGGAGGGCCAATGAGCAGTTCTTC.

The chain joins TRBV3-1 to TRBJ2-4; the match to TRBD2 covers 14 bases. The trim removed 2 bases at V and 5 bases at J, leaving 2 bases unmatched. There are 16 residues in the CDR3. CDR1 and CDR2 (germline): LGHDT, YNNKEL (reference sequence). The CDR3 DNA is TGTGCCAGCAGCCAACAGGGACTAGCGGGAGAAAACATTCAGTACTTC. It encodes CASSQQGLAGENIQYF. Supplemented by reference TRBV3-1 and TRBJ2-4, the full variable domain reads DTAVSQTPKYLVTQMGNDKSIKCEQNLGHDTMYWYKQDSKKFLKIMFSYNNKELIINETVPNRFSPKSPDKAHLNLHINSLELGDSAVYFCASSQQGLAGENIQYFGAGTRLSVL.

The sample holds a few counts of this clonotype. The V gene is TRBV11-2, the J gene TRBJ2-3; D not certain. The CDR3 is 16 amino acids. The V gene's germline CDR1 is SGHAT and CDR2 FQNNGV. Deletions cut 4 bases from V and 1 base from J, with 15 bases between. The CDR3 here is CASSSQGQVRTDTQYF. The CDR3 nucleotides read TGTGCCAGCAGCTCCCAAGGCCAAGTCCGCACAGATACGCAGTATTTT.

This clonotype occurred a few times. This chain joins TRBV19 and TRBJ2-7; 7 bases line up with TRBD1. The CDR3 totals 13 residues. The germline V gene has CDR1 LNHDA and CDR2 SQIVND (reference sequence). V shed 5 bases and J 3 bases; nucleotides not matched to a gene: 4. As DNA, the CDR3 is TGTGCCAGTAGTCCCGGGACAGTCTACGAGCAGTACTTC. Its translation is CASSPGTVYEQYF.

The table lists this clonotype with a few counts. The rearrangement links TRBV5-1 to TRBJ2-1, with 7 positions matching TRBD1. V gave up 4 bases and J gave up 8 bases; unmatched junction bases: 6. The CDR3 runs to 13 residues. Per the germline V gene, CDR1 is SGHRS and CDR2 is YFSETQ. The CDR3 DNA is TGCGCCAGCAGCACAGGGGTTCACGATGAGCAGTTCTTC. Translating gives CASSTGVHDEQFF.

This clonotype has just a few counts. V gene TRBV10-2 combines with J gene TRBJ2-5, with TRBD2 identical over 7 bases. After removal of 2 bases from V and 10 bases from J, the junction contained 7 bases not matched to a gene. The CDR3 has 13 residues. The germline gives CDR1 WSHSY, CDR2 SAAADI. The CDR3 nucleotides are TGCGCCAGCAGTGAGGCGGGGGTACGGGGCCAGTACTTC. Protein sequence: CASSEAGVRGQYF.

This clonotype has a handful of counts. V usage is TRBV18 and J usage is TRBJ2-1; the match to TRBD1 covers 9 bases. The V segment lost 1 base and the J segment 6 bases; nucleotides outside the gene matches: 7. From germline, CDR1 is KGHSH and CDR2 LQKENI. The CDR3 has 16 amino acids. CDR3 sequence (DNA): TGTGCCAGCTCACCACTACCTTCGGGACAGGGCAATGAGCAGTTCTTC. It yields the protein CASSPLPSGQGNEQFF.

The V call is TRBV4-1, the J call TRBJ1-5, with D unresolved. This CDR3 spans 17 amino acids. V lost 1 base, J lost 0 bases, and 13 bases lay in between. CDR1 and CDR2 from the germline V gene are MGHRA and YSYEKL. The CDR3 DNA sequence: TGCGCCAGCAGCCAAGGTGGCAGCCAATATAGCAATCAGCCCCAGCATTTT. Protein sequence: CASSQGGSQYSNQPQHF.

V gene TRBV6-5 combines with J gene TRBJ2-1; 11 bases map to TRBD1. This CDR3 region has 15 residues. In germline, CDR1 is MNHEY, CDR2 SVGAGI. With V trimmed by 6 bases and J by 9 bases, 10 bases remained unmatched. The DNA of the CDR3 is TGTGCCAGCAGAGTGGACAGGGGGCTGATAGGTGAGCAGTTCTTC. Protein sequence: CASRVDRGLIGEQFF.

The gene calls are TRBV27 and TRBJ2-5; D uncertain. Germline V gene lookup returns CDR1 MNHEY and CDR2 SMNVEV (reference sequence). Trimming left V 4 bases short and J 2 bases short, with 8 bases between. The CDR3 consists of 13 residues. The CDR3 bases are TGTGCCAGCAGTTCCCCAAGACAAGAGACCCAGTACTTC. Amino acids: CASSSPRQETQYF.

This clonotype came up a few times. The chain uses TRBV20-1 and TRBJ2-1; TRBD2 is a possible D gene (6 bases). Germline CDR1 reads DFQATT; CDR2 reads SNEGSKA (reference sequence). This CDR3 is built from 13 residues. The CDR3 spells CSARPTWGVEQFF. CDR3 coding DNA: TGCAGCGCAAGGCCTACTTGGGGGGTCGAGCAGTTCTTC.

The V and J genes are TRBV5-1 and TRBJ2-7; 8 bases agree with TRBD1. The junction had 5 bases not matched to a gene; V was cut back by 0 bases and J by 0 bases. The CDR3 runs 16 residues. Germline lookup yields CDR1 SGHRS and CDR2 YFSETQ. As DNA, the CDR3 is TGCGCCAGCAGCTTGGTTCAGGGGGCGAGCTCCTACGAGCAGTACTTC. It yields the protein CASSLVQGASSYEQYF.

This sequence joins TRBV6-4 and TRBJ1-4, with D hard to call. The CDR3 covers 13 residues. Germline loops: CDR1 MRHNA, CDR2 SNTAGT. Trimming shortened V by 5 bases and J by 5 bases, and 9 bases separated the two germline ends. As DNA, the CDR3 is TGTGCCAGCAGTAGGGAGGAGAATGAAAAACTGTTTTTT. It encodes CASSREENEKLFF.

The V call is TRBV12-3 or TRBV12-4, the J call TRBJ2-5; perhaps TRBD1 as D (6 bases). Trimming pared 1 base from V and 4 bases from J, leaving 10 bases between. This CDR3 is 14 amino acids long. This CDR3 is CASSLGDMRETQYF. The CDR3 coding sequence is TGTGCCAGCAGTTTAGGGGACATGAGAGAGACCCAGTACTTC.

This clonotype was seen more than once but under ten times. This chain connects TRBV10-3 to TRBJ2-7; 9 bases fit TRBD1. Germline V gene sequence: CDR1 ENHRY, CDR2 SYGVKD. The CDR3 contains 14 residues. Germline trimming cut 6 bases from V and 4 bases from J; bases unmatched to any gene: 7. The DNA for the CDR3 is TGTGCCATCAGAGACCGGGACAGGGATTACGAGCAGTACTTC. Its translation is CAIRDRDRDYEQYF.

The chain joins TRBV7-9 to TRBJ1-6; no reliable D call. Germline lookup yields CDR1 SEHNR and CDR2 FQNEAQ (reference sequence). Between the trimmed V and J ends, which lost 4 bases and 7 bases, there was a span of 2 bases. The CDR3 sequence is 11 residues long. The chain's CDR3 is CASSSNSPLHF. CDR3 coding DNA: TGTGCCAGCAGCTCGAATTCACCCCTCCACTTT.